The following is a TCR beta chain sequence with its context. No antigen is known for it. Trimming pared 8 bases from V and 0 bases from J, leaving 14 bases between. The CDR3 spans 15 residues. The germline gives CDR1 LNHDA, CDR2 SQIVND (reference sequence). Clones were sequenced by immunoSEQ multiplex PCR, and TCRdb holds only the in-frame ones, with some missing. Of 1,500 to 2,000 clones listed, roughly two fifths are singletons. These data belong to a study of T cells in localized non-small cell lung cancer. Study-level findings and limits: Appearing in adjacent lung were a median around 60 of the top 100 tumor clones.

The source of this sequence is a female donor of 60 years or more with stage I lung adenocarcinoma. The sequences come from lung tumor tissue, collected before any cancer treatment. This chain connects TRBV19 to TRBJ1-5, with a tentative D call TRBD1 (6 bases). The DNA of the CDR3 is TGTGCCAGTTCGAAAACAGGGTCTAGCAATCAGCCCCAGCATTTT. This codes for CASSKTGSSNQPQHF. Full variable domain (remainder filled in from reference TRBV19 and TRBJ1-5): DGGITQSPKYLFRKEGQNVTLSCEQNLNHDAMYWYRQDPGQGLRLIYYSQIVNDFQKGDIAEGYSVSREKKESFPLTVTSAQKNPTAFYLCASSKTGSSNQPQHFGDGTRLSIL.